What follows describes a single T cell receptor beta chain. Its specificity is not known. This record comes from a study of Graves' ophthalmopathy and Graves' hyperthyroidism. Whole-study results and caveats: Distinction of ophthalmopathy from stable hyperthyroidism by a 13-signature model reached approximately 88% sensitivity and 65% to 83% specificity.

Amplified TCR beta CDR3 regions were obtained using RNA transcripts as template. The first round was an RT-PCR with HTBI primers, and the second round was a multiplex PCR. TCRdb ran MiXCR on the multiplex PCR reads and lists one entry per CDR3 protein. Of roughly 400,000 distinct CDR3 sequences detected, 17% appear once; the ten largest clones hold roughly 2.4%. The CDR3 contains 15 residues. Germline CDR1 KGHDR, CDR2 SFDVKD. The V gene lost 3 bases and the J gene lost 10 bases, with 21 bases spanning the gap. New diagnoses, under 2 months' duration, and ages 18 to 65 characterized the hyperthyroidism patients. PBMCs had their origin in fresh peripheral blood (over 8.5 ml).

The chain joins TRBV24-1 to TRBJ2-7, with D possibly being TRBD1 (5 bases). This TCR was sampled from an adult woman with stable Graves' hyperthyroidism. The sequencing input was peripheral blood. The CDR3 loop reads CATSDPALDTGDQYF. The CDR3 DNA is TGTGCCACCAGTGATCCCGCACTGGATACAGGCGATCAGTACTTC.